The clone carrying this TCR beta chain was observed at least ten times. The sample is drawn from a study of identical twins. The length of the CDR3 is 14 residues. V gave up 7 bases and J gave up 0 bases; unmatched junction bases: 2. In germline, CDR1 is KGHSY, CDR2 FQNENV. MiXCR, run by TCRdb on the 5' RACE reads, gives a single entry per CDR3 protein. The sample lists about 240,000 distinct CDR3 sequences; 7.5% were seen once. This sample also belongs to another study, concerning yellow fever vaccine responses in identical twins.

This receptor was obtained from a young woman in good health. The chain carries TRBV16 and TRBJ2-2; TRBD1 aligns across 7 bases. The sequenced sample consisted of CD8+ T cells sorted from blood. As DNA, the CDR3 is TGTGCCAGCACGGGGACAGCGAACACCGGGGAGCTGTTTTTT. Its protein product is CASTGTANTGELFF.